One and the same sample provided the 10 T cell receptor beta chains below, sequenced in a study of cytomegalovirus exposure and HLA in healthy donors. 13 Jbeta primers and 60 Vbeta primers were used for the PCR. Sequencing used immunoSEQ multiplex PCR; TCRdb keeps in-frame clones, though not all of them. The table records over 150,000 clones, 60% to 80% of them present only once. Material for sequencing was PBMCs. The receptors originated from a man aged 55-75 years in good health and CMV-seronegative.

J is TRBJ2-7 and V is TRBV6-5; TRBD1 matches 7 bases. The CDR3 is made up of 14 amino acids. Germline trimming cut 4 bases from V and 2 bases from J; bases unmatched to any gene: 5. Germline CDR1 reads MNHEY; CDR2 reads SVGAGI. The CDR3 DNA follows: TGTGCCAGCAGTTTTTACAGGGGACCCTACGAGCAGTACTTC. It yields the protein CASSFYRGPYEQYF.

The chain links TRBV4-3 to TRBJ2-7, with 10 positions matching TRBD1. The germline V gene has CDR1 LGHNA and CDR2 YSLEER. CDR3 length equals 16 residues. After removal of 4 bases from V and 1 base from J, the junction contained 7 bases not matched to a gene. DNA of the CDR3: TGCGCCAGCAGCCCGTCCGGGACAGGGGAATCCTACGAGCAGTACTTC. Translated: CASSPSGTGESYEQYF.

J is TRBJ2-1 and V is TRBV13; 10 bases line up with TRBD1. The CDR3 loop spans 15 amino acids. Germline assignment: CDR1 PRHDT and CDR2 FYEKMQ (reference sequence). V shed 4 bases and J 6 bases; nucleotides not matched to a gene: 6. The CDR3: CASSSLRTGGNEQFF. CDR3 DNA sequence: TGTGCCAGCAGCTCCCTAAGGACAGGGGGCAATGAGCAGTTCTTC.

The rearrangement links TRBV19 to TRBJ1-5; 7 bases line up with TRBD1. Germline V gene data show CDR1 as LNHDA and CDR2 as SQIVND (reference sequence). Unmatched junction bases numbered 17, after V lost 0 bases and J lost 9 bases. The CDR3 is made up of 18 amino acids. The CDR3 DNA reads as TGTGCCAGTAGTATAGATCTTGGGACAGTAAAATCAGACCGGCCCCAGCATTTT. Translated, it gives CASSIDLGTVKSDRPQHF.

The chain carries TRBV5-1 and TRBJ2-1, with 7 bases identical to TRBD2. Germline CDR1 reads SGHRS; CDR2 reads YFSETQ. V dropped 0 bases and J dropped 1; count of bases not matched to a gene: 1. This CDR3 region has 15 residues. This chain's CDR3 is CASSLALASYNEQFF. The CDR3 DNA is TGCGCCAGCAGCTTGGCACTAGCGTCCTACAATGAGCAGTTCTTC.

This chain links TRBV5-1 with TRBJ2-2, with TRBD2 identical over 8 bases. Germline CDR1 SGHRS, CDR2 YFSETQ. The trim removed 4 bases at V and 4 bases at J, leaving 9 bases unmatched. This CDR3 is 16 amino acids long. CDR3 bases: TGCGCCAGCAGCACCTTAGACCTAGCGGGCACCGGGGAGCTGTTTTTT. This encodes CASSTLDLAGTGELFF.

The chain's CDR3 is CASSPPSIFDRVSPLHF. CDR3 bases: TGTGCCAGCAGTCCACCCTCGATCTTCGACAGGGTCTCACCCCTCCACTTT. The gene calls are TRBV27 and TRBJ1-6; 7 bases fit TRBD1. The CDR3 covers 17 residues. V lost 5 bases and J lost 10; bases outside the gene matches: 17. Looked up from germline, CDR1 is MNHEY and CDR2 is SMNVEV (reference sequence).

This chain joins TRBV2 and TRBJ2-2, with D tentatively TRBD2 (6 bases). CDR3 length: 15 residues. V lost 7 bases, J lost 4 bases, and 16 bases lay in between. The germline CDR1 and CDR2 sequences are SNHLY and FYNNEI. DNA for the CDR3: TGTGCCAGCACCGGAGGGGTCCGTAGCACCGGGGAGCTGTTTTTT. Amino acid sequence: CASTGGVRSTGELFF.

This sequence joins TRBV7-8 and TRBJ2-1; 8 nucleotides align to TRBD2. V gave up 1 base and J gave up 4 bases; unmatched junction bases: 9. The CDR3 loop spans 17 amino acids. Germline V gives CDR1 SGHVS, CDR2 FQNEAQ. This chain's CDR3 is CASSLVGVAGGYNEQFF. The CDR3 DNA reads TGTGCCAGCAGCTTAGTCGGCGTGGCGGGAGGTTACAATGAGCAGTTCTTC.

V is TRBV19 and J is TRBJ1-1; 8 nucleotides match TRBD1. The trim removed 5 bases at V and 4 bases at J, leaving 9 bases unmatched. The CDR3 covers 15 residues. The V gene's germline CDR1 is LNHDA and CDR2 SQIVND (reference sequence). The CDR3 loop reads CASSPSTGVLTEAFF. The CDR3 DNA is TGTGCCAGTAGTCCGTCGACAGGGGTTCTCACTGAAGCTTTCTTT.